One and the same sample provided the 19 T cell receptor beta chains below, sequenced in a study of radiotherapy plus CTLA-4 blockade in lung cancer. Profiling relied on immunoSEQ multiplex PCR, and the TCRdb table lists in-frame clones only, not all of them. Among 95,000 to 150,000 clones listed, about 90% were seen once. Sample: peripheral blood, taken from a patient treated with radiotherapy plus ipilimumab. The receptors derive from a human donor with non-small cell lung cancer that progressed on radiotherapy plus ipilimumab.

This clone was found once. The chain carries TRBV5-1 and TRBJ2-2; tentatively, D is TRBD1 or TRBD2 (5 bases each). This CDR3 contains 14 residues. V dropped 5 bases and J dropped 1 base, with 9 bases sitting between them. The germline V gene has CDR1 SGHRS and CDR2 YFSETQ. CDR3 sequence reads: CASRGDLNTGELFF. In DNA, the CDR3 is TGCGCCAGCAGGGGGGACCTGAACACCGGGGAGCTGTTTTTT.

CDR3 in amino acids: CASSRTSGNTIYF. CDR3 bases: TGTGCCAGCAGTCGAACCTCTGGAAACACCATATATTTT. The rearrangement uses TRBV6-5 and TRBJ1-3; D is unclear. Trimming took 5 bases from V and 0 from J, leaving 5 bases between them. CDR1 is MNHEY, CDR2 SVGAGI, per germline. The CDR3 contains 13 residues.

J is TRBJ2-1 and V is TRBV7-2, with TRBD2 identical over 13 bases. Looked up from germline, CDR1 is SGHTA and CDR2 is FQGNSA. Trimming took 5 bases from V and 0 from J; bases not matched to a gene: 7. The CDR3 consists of 18 residues. CDR3 sequence: CASSQGLAGMSSYNEQFF. For the CDR3, the DNA is TGTGCCAGCAGCCAGGGACTAGCGGGAATGAGCTCCTACAATGAGCAGTTCTTC.

V usage is TRBV9 and J usage is TRBJ1-2; D is possibly TRBD1 (6 bases). Trimming removed 3 bases at V and 0 bases at J, with 18 bases between. The germline V gene has CDR1 SGDLS and CDR2 YYNGEE. The CDR3 covers 17 residues. The CDR3 is CASSADLGQPANYGYTF. The CDR3 region has the DNA TGTGCCAGCAGCGCCGACCTAGGACAGCCAGCTAACTATGGCTACACCTTC.

The rearrangement links TRBV6-1 to TRBJ2-7; tentative D call: TRBD2 (5 bases). CDR1 is MNHNS and CDR2 is SASEGT in the germline V gene. V lost 2 bases to trimming and J lost 2 bases, with 10 bases between them. The CDR3 consists of 14 residues. In DNA, the CDR3 is TGTGCCAGCAGTGAAACGGGGTCTCCCTACGAGCAGTACTTC. Encoded protein: CASSETGSPYEQYF.

The rearrangement links TRBV19 to TRBJ2-6; TRBD1 matches at 8 bases. CDR3 length: 18 amino acids. V lost 4 bases and J lost 1; bases outside the gene matches: 9. The germline CDR1 and CDR2 sequences are LNHDA and SQIVND (reference sequence). CDR3 in DNA: TGTGCCAGTAGTACCCAGGGACAGGTCCGGTCTGGGGCCAACGTCCTGACTTTC. Amino acid sequence: CASSTQGQVRSGANVLTF.

This chain joins TRBV25-1 and TRBJ1-4; possible D gene TRBD1, 5 bases. Germline V gene data show CDR1 as MGHDK and CDR2 as SYGVNS. V shed 3 bases and J shed 7 bases, with 15 bases lying between them. The CDR3 has 15 amino acids. The CDR3 region is CASSEGLGRGEKLFF. CDR3 nucleotide sequence: TGTGCCAGCAGTGAGGGTCTGGGACGGGGTGAAAAACTGTTTTTT.

This chain uses TRBV6-1 with TRBJ1-2, with D unresolved. The V end lost 2 bases, the J end lost 7 bases, and 2 bases lay between the germline ends. Germline CDR1 MNHNS, CDR2 SASEGT. The CDR3 is made up of 10 amino acids. This chain's CDR3 is CASSESGYTF. The DNA of the CDR3 is TGTGCCAGCAGTGAAAGTGGCTACACCTTC.

The chain recombines TRBV19 with TRBJ1-2; a weak D match, TRBD1 (5 bases). Germline V gene data show CDR1 as LNHDA and CDR2 as SQIVND (reference sequence). The germline V and J ends were trimmed by 6 bases and 4 bases, with 21 bases remaining between them. The CDR3 spans 16 residues. CDR3 residues: CASSPRGEETLYGYTF. The CDR3 DNA sequence: TGTGCCAGTAGCCCGAGGGGAGAGGAGACTCTCTATGGCTACACCTTC.

The rearrangement joins TRBV4-1 to TRBJ2-4; 9 nucleotides align to TRBD2. Germline V lookup: CDR1 MGHRA, CDR2 YSYEKL. V lost 1 base to trimming and J lost 1 base; unmatched junction nucleotides: 5. The CDR3 contains 17 residues. CDR3: CASSQGGGAVAKNIQYF. Written as DNA, the CDR3 is TGCGCCAGCAGCCAAGGCGGGGGGGCCGTGGCCAAAAACATTCAGTACTTC.

The DNA for the CDR3 is TGTGCCAGCAGTTACTTCACCCTGGGAGGCACTGAAGCTTTCTTT. This gives the protein CASSYFTLGGTEAFF. The chain links TRBV6-6 to TRBJ1-1; D is undetermined. CDR1 is MNHNY and CDR2 is SVGAGI in the germline V gene (reference sequence). This CDR3 is 15 amino acids long. Trimming took 1 base from V and 4 from J, leaving 13 bases between them.

This chain links TRBV7-9 with TRBJ2-3; 8 positions agree with TRBD1. The CDR3 contains 17 residues. Looked up from germline, CDR1 is SEHNR and CDR2 is FQNEAQ (reference sequence). Trimming cost V 2 bases and J 0 bases; bases outside gene matches: 7. The CDR3 bases are TGTGCCAGCAGCTTACGAGTGAGGACAGGGAGCACAGATACGCAGTATTTT. Protein sequence: CASSLRVRTGSTDTQYF. The full variable domain, rest sourced from reference TRBV7-9 and TRBJ2-3, is DTGVSQNPRHKITKRGQNVTFRCDPISEHNRLYWYRQTLGQGPEFLTYFQNEAQLEKSRLLSDRFSAERPKGSFSTLEIQRTEQGDSAMYLCASSLRVRTGSTDTQYFGPGTRLTVL.

The rearrangement uses TRBV29-1 and TRBJ1-3, with 11 bases that match TRBD1. The CDR3 totals 15 residues. J was trimmed by 1 base and V by 8 bases; bases with no gene match: 7. Germline V gives CDR1 SQVTM, CDR2 ANQGSEA. Here the CDR3 reads CSRTGGNSSGNTIYF. The CDR3 nucleotides read TGCAGCCGGACAGGGGGCAACTCGTCTGGAAACACCATATATTTT.

In this sample, this clone turned up a few times. The genes are TRBV10-3 and TRBJ2-7, with a weak D call TRBD1 (5 bases). Trimming shortened V by 6 bases and J by 3 bases, and 9 bases separated the two germline ends. This CDR3 is built from 12 residues. From germline, CDR1 is ENHRY and CDR2 SYGVKD. The CDR3 DNA reads TGTGCCATCAGCCTCGACAGCTACGAGCAGTACTTC. It encodes CAISLDSYEQYF.

This chain joins TRBV18 and TRBJ1-3; no firm D call. The CDR3 sequence is 16 residues long. In germline, CDR1 is KGHSH, CDR2 LQKENI. Trimming took 1 base from V and 0 from J, leaving 10 bases between them. The CDR3 protein is CASSPLPDGSGNTIYF. CDR3 DNA sequence: TGTGCCAGCTCACCACTCCCGGACGGCTCTGGAAACACCATATATTTT.

V is TRBV5-1 and J is TRBJ2-7; D may be TRBD2 (6 bases). V lost 4 bases and J lost 4, with 24 bases in between. The CDR3 extends over 17 amino acids. CDR1 is SGHRS, CDR2 YFSETQ, per germline. CDR3 sequence reads: CASSSPGEPGHSYEQYF. CDR3 sequence (DNA): TGCGCCAGCAGCAGTCCGGGGGAACCCGGACATAGTTACGAGCAGTACTTC.

The rearrangement links TRBV18 to TRBJ1-5; D might be TRBD1 (5 bases). The V end lost 2 bases, the J end lost 9 bases, and 14 bases lay between the germline ends. Germline CDR1 is KGHSH and CDR2 is LQKENI. This CDR3 region has 14 residues. CDR3 nucleotides: TGTGCCAGCTCACCAGGAGGGGCGGGTCTGCCCCAGCATTTT. The encoded protein is CASSPGGAGLPQHF.

This chain links TRBV19 with TRBJ1-5, with 7 bases fitting TRBD1. The V segment lost 3 bases and the J segment 2 bases; nucleotides outside the gene matches: 10. The germline V gene has CDR1 LNHDA and CDR2 SQIVND (reference sequence). The CDR3 has 17 amino acids. The CDR3 region is CASSMGGAGTGNQPQHF. For the CDR3, the DNA is TGTGCCAGTAGTATGGGCGGGGCGGGGACAGGCAATCAGCCCCAGCATTTT. Full variable domain (remainder filled in from reference TRBV19 and TRBJ1-5): DGGITQSPKYLFRKEGQNVTLSCEQNLNHDAMYWYRQDPGQGLRLIYYSQIVNDFQKGDIAEGYSVSREKKESFPLTVTSAQKNPTAFYLCASSMGGAGTGNQPQHFGDGTRLSIL.

The chain employs TRBV6-1 and TRBJ2-1; TRBD1 matches 7 bases. The CDR3 is 15 amino acids. Trimming removed 7 bases from V and 2 bases from J; junction bases left unmatched: 8. Germline V lookup: CDR1 MNHNS, CDR2 SASEGT. The CDR3 coding sequence is TGTGCCAGCAAGTCTCTCCAGGGGGCCTACAATGAGCAGTTCTTC. This sequence encodes CASKSLQGAYNEQFF.